One sample yielded the 21 T cell receptor beta chains listed below, sequenced in a study of human T cells and chemical hapten exposure. TCRdb independently ran MiXCR on the RACE reads; one entry per CDR3 protein. Here the sample spans about 250,000 distinct CDR3 sequences, approximately 7.5% being singletons. Specified time point: pre-sensitization, week 0. Indicated treatment: therapeutic diphenylcyclopropenone sensitization with weekly scalp DPC. This material consisted of whole blood, taken in connection with sensitization to the hapten diphenylcyclopropenone (DPC). The origin of the receptors is a man aged 18-30 years with alopecia areata. Some clones in this sample may be carry-over from other donors' samples.

This chain links TRBV6-2 or TRBV6-3 with TRBJ1-4; D ambiguous. V lost 0 bases to trimming and J lost 6 bases, with 14 bases between them. CDR1 is MNHEY and CDR2 is SVGEGT in the germline V gene. CDR3 length: 16 amino acids. This chain's CDR3 is CASSYSTRTEYEKLFF. The CDR3 region has the DNA TGTGCCAGCAGTTACTCGACGAGGACCGAATATGAAAAACTGTTTTTT.

Comments on this clonotype: An end of the junction differs from the germline gene, which may be a read error. This sequence joins TRBV20-1 and TRBJ1-1; D gene ambiguous. Looked up from germline, CDR1 is DFQATT and CDR2 is SNEGSKA (reference sequence). The CDR3 is 13 residues long. CDR3 amino acids: CSAREQVNTEAFF. The CDR3 bases are TGCAGTGCTCGAGAGCAGGTGAACACTGAAGCTTTCTTT.

The chain recombines TRBV6-6 with TRBJ2-3; 9 bases are a match to TRBD2. The CDR3 sequence is 16 residues long. Germline V lookup: CDR1 MNHNY, CDR2 SVGAGI (reference sequence). Trimming cost V 8 bases and J 3 bases; bases outside gene matches: 12. The CDR3 reads CASRPPAGGWTDTQYF. The CDR3 DNA follows: TGTGCCAGCCGGCCCCCAGCGGGGGGCTGGACAGATACGCAGTATTTT.

Many counts were recorded for this clonotype. The chain employs TRBV5-5 and TRBJ2-1; 11 bases agree with TRBD2. This CDR3 is built from 15 residues. Germline CDR1 is SGHKS and CDR2 is YYEKEE (reference sequence). The J segment lost 8 bases and the V segment lost 2 bases, leaving 6 bases of the junction unmatched. CDR3 in DNA: TGTGCCAGCAGCTTTAGCGGGGGGGCCTTGGATGAGCAGTTCTTC. Encoded protein: CASSFSGGALDEQFF.

The sample holds a few counts of this clonotype. The genes are TRBV7-9 and TRBJ2-5, with 7 bases that match TRBD1. Per the germline V gene, CDR1 is SEHNR and CDR2 is FQNEAQ (reference sequence). V dropped 6 bases and J dropped 4; count of bases not matched to a gene: 17. This CDR3 spans 17 amino acids. This CDR3 is CASSPAAQGYTRETQYF. CDR3 DNA: TGTGCCAGCAGTCCCGCGGCACAGGGGTACACACGAGAGACCCAGTACTTC.

This clonotype was detected only a few times. The gene calls are TRBV20-1 and TRBJ2-5, with TRBD2 matching 10 bases. CDR1 DFQATT and CDR2 SNEGSKA come from the germline V gene (reference sequence). V was pared by 4 bases and J by 3 bases, with 8 bases of the junction left unmatched. This CDR3 has 15 amino acids. CDR3 DNA sequence: TGCAGTGCTATGAGACTAGCGGGTGACAAAGAGACCCAGTACTTC. Amino acids: CSAMRLAGDKETQYF.

This clonotype was detected a few times. V gene TRBV7-2 combines with J gene TRBJ2-2; 9 positions match TRBD2. The J segment lost 0 bases and the V segment lost 5 bases, leaving 7 bases of the junction unmatched. Germline loops: CDR1 SGHTA, CDR2 FQGNSA. The CDR3 has 17 amino acids. CDR3 nucleotide sequence: TGTGCCAGCAGCACCCAAGCGGGGGGACCGAACACCGGGGAGCTGTTTTTT. This sequence encodes CASSTQAGGPNTGELFF.

In this sample, this clonotype turned up a few times. The chain couples TRBV11-2 to TRBJ2-1, with D possibly called TRBD1 or TRBD2 (7 bases each). The CDR3 runs to 16 residues. CDR1 and CDR2 from the germline V gene are SGHAT and FQNNGV. Trimming left V 1 base short and J 1 base short, with 11 bases between. The CDR3 bases are TGTGCCAGCAGCTTAGGGGAGGGGGCTTCCTACAATGAGCAGTTCTTC. Protein sequence: CASSLGEGASYNEQFF. The full variable domain, completed using reference TRBV11-2 and TRBJ2-1, is EAGVAQSPRYKIIEKRQSVAFWCNPISGHATLYWYQQILGQGPKLLIQFQNNGVVDDSQLPKDRFSAERLKGVDSTLKIQPAKLEDSAVYLCASSLGEGASYNEQFFGPGTRLTVL.

This clonotype was seen a few times. V usage is TRBV20-1 and J usage is TRBJ1-5; 7 bases line up with TRBD1. Germline-derived CDR1 and CDR2 are DFQATT and SNEGSKA (reference sequence). Losses at the gene ends were 1 base for V and 2 bases for J; bases not matched to a gene: 2. The CDR3 spans 14 residues. CDR3 coding DNA: TGCAGTGCTAGAGGGGGGACAGGCAATCAGCCCCAGCATTTT. Translation: CSARGGTGNQPQHF.

The chain employs TRBV29-1 and TRBJ2-1; the match to TRBD1 covers 7 bases. CDR3 length equals 12 residues. V dropped 5 bases and J dropped 8; count of bases not matched to a gene: 6. Per germline, CDR1 SQVTM and CDR2 ANQGSEA. The CDR3 loop is CSVPDRLDEQFF. The CDR3 coding sequence is TGCAGCGTTCCGGACAGGTTGGATGAGCAGTTCTTC.

This clonotype was seen at least ten times. This sequence joins TRBV18 and TRBJ1-6, with 12 bases fitting TRBD1. This CDR3 is 15 amino acids long. Per germline, CDR1 KGHSH and CDR2 LQKENI. V was pared by 3 bases and J by 11 bases, with 5 bases of the junction left unmatched. The CDR3: CASSPSGTGGPPLHF. CDR3 nucleotide sequence: TGTGCCAGCTCACCCTCCGGGACAGGGGGCCCACCCCTCCACTTT.

V and J are TRBV7-6 and TRBJ2-7; TRBD1 matches at 7 bases. The germline gives CDR1 SGHVS, CDR2 FNYEAQ. The CDR3 runs 15 residues. After removal of 0 bases from V and 1 base from J, the junction contained 3 bases not matched to a gene. CDR3 protein: CASSLAPQGSYEQYF. CDR3 nucleotide sequence: TGTGCCAGCAGCTTAGCTCCACAGGGGTCCTACGAGCAGTACTTC.

This clonotype was seen a few times. The genes are TRBV2 and TRBJ1-2, with a possible D match to TRBD1 (6 bases). The CDR3 sequence is 12 residues long. V was shortened by 9 bases and J by 2 bases, with 10 bases between the two germline ends. Germline V lookup: CDR1 SNHLY, CDR2 FYNNEI. The CDR3 protein is CARRGVNYGYTF. The CDR3 DNA reads TGTGCCAGAAGGGGGGTCAACTATGGCTACACCTTC.

V and J are TRBV29-1 and TRBJ2-7, with TRBD1 as a possible D gene (7 bases). The ends were cut back, 4 bases at V and 2 bases at J, with 18 bases in the middle. CDR3 length: 15 amino acids. Germline V gene sequence: CDR1 SQVTM, CDR2 ANQGSEA. This CDR3 is CSVAPRQGGPYEQYF. The CDR3 nucleotides read TGCAGCGTTGCCCCAAGACAGGGAGGACCCTACGAGCAGTACTTC.

In its sample, this clonotype was seen many times. CDR3 residues: CASRPPGDYEQYV. The CDR3 region has the DNA TGTGCCAGCAGGCCACCGGGGGACTACGAGCAGTACGTC. The chain joins TRBV6-2 or TRBV6-3 to TRBJ2-7; possible D gene TRBD2, 6 bases. The ends were cut back, 6 bases at V and 3 bases at J, with 12 bases in the middle. Germline assignment: CDR1 MNHEY and CDR2 SVGEGT. The CDR3 covers 13 residues.

This clonotype appeared many times. V usage is TRBV5-1 and J usage is TRBJ1-2, with D unresolved. The germline V gene has CDR1 SGHRS and CDR2 YFSETQ. The CDR3 covers 12 residues. Trimming stripped 2 bases from V and 5 bases from J, with 7 bases between. The CDR3 loop is CASSFEDYGYTF. For the CDR3, the DNA is TGCGCCAGCAGCTTTGAGGATTATGGCTACACCTTC.

This clonotype came up a few times. J is TRBJ2-6 and V is TRBV7-8; D possibly corresponds to TRBD1 (5 bases). Germline V gene lookup returns CDR1 SGHVS and CDR2 FQNEAQ. The V end lost 5 bases, the J end lost 1 base, and 9 bases lay between the germline ends. The CDR3 sequence is 15 residues long. CDR3 loop: CASSEGDSGANVLTF. As DNA, the CDR3 is TGTGCCAGCAGCGAAGGGGATTCTGGGGCCAACGTCCTGACTTTC. Full variable domain (rest looked up from reference TRBV7-8 and TRBJ2-6): GAGVSQSPRYKVAKRGQDVALRCDPISGHVSLFWYQQALGQGPEFLTYFQNEAQLDKSGLPSDRFFAERPEGSVSTLKIQRTQQEDSAVYLCASSEGDSGANVLTFGAGSRLTVL.

Only a few counts were recorded for this clonotype. CDR3: CASSYRGRGGLSTDTQYF. The CDR3 region has the DNA TGTGCCAGCAGTTACCGCGGTCGCGGGGGGTTAAGCACAGATACGCAGTATTTT. This chain connects TRBV6-6 to TRBJ2-3; 8 bases match TRBD2. Germline lookup yields CDR1 MNHNY and CDR2 SVGAGI (reference sequence). Losses at the gene ends were 2 bases for V and 0 bases for J; bases not matched to a gene: 10. There are 18 residues in the CDR3.

The CDR3 reads CATALRTLNEKLFF. The CDR3 coding sequence is TGTGCCACCGCTCTAAGGACCTTGAATGAAAAACTGTTTTTT. The rearrangement links TRBV15 to TRBJ1-4; no clear D. The germline gives CDR1 LNHNV, CDR2 YYDKDF (reference sequence). The CDR3 spans 14 residues. Trimming took 8 bases from V and 5 from J, leaving 15 bases between them. Full variable domain (missing parts from reference TRBV15 and TRBJ1-4): DAMVIQNPRYQVTQFGKPVTLSCSQTLNHNVMYWYQQKSSQAPKLLFHYYDKDFNNEADTPDNFQSRRPNTSFCFLDIRSPGLGDTAMYLCATALRTLNEKLFFGSGTQLSVL.

This clonotype was detected only a few times. The rearrangement uses TRBV7-9 and TRBJ2-7; TRBD1 matches 7 bases. The CDR3 extends over 14 amino acids. Germline CDR1 reads SEHNR; CDR2 reads FQNEAQ (reference sequence). Trimming removed 4 bases from V and 2 bases from J; junction bases left unmatched: 5. CDR3 DNA: TGTGCCAGCAGCTCTCAACAGGGGACCTACGAGCAGTACTTC. The encoded protein is CASSSQQGTYEQYF.

CDR3 DNA sequence: TGTGCCATCAGTGAGAGGGACAGGGGGCGACATGAGCAGTTCTTC. Translated: CAISERDRGRHEQFF. This sequence joins TRBV10-3 and TRBJ2-1, with TRBD1 matching over 12 bases. CDR1 ENHRY and CDR2 SYGVKD come from the germline V gene. Unmatched junction bases numbered 4, after V lost 2 bases and J lost 8 bases. The CDR3 length is 15 residues.